A single sample is the source of the 20 T cell receptor beta chains below, sequenced in a study of cytomegalovirus exposure and HLA in healthy donors. PCR employed 60 Vbeta and 13 Jbeta primers. Repertoires were generated with immunoSEQ multiplex PCR, while TCRdb's copy carries only in-frame clones and drops some. The sample yields 150,000 to 250,000 clones, of which the top ten take up 0.74%. Sequencing was done on a sample of PBMCs. The source is a boy between 10 and 17 years old in good health and CMV-seronegative.

With regard to this clone: At the DNA level, this CDR3 is encoded by other sequences in the same sample as well. The chain is built from TRBV12-5 and TRBJ2-7; 7 positions match TRBD1. This CDR3 is built from 15 residues. Germline CDR1 and CDR2: LGHNT and FRNRAP. V shed 0 bases, J shed 4 bases, and the junction held 6 bases outside the gene matches. Here the CDR3 reads CASGLVVGQRYEQYF. The CDR3 region has the DNA TGTGCTAGTGGTTTGGTAGTGGGACAGAGATACGAGCAGTACTTC. The whole variable domain, filled in from reference TRBV12-5 and TRBJ2-7, reads DARVTQTPRHKVTEMGQEVTMRCQPILGHNTVFWYRQTMMQGLELLAYFRNRAPLDDSGMPKDRFSAEMPDATLATLKIQPSEPRDSAVYFCASGLVVGQRYEQYFGPGTRLTVT.

CDR3 sequence: CAISYRVGNEAFF. Here the CDR3 DNA reads TGTGCCATCAGCTACAGGGTGGGCAATGAAGCTTTCTTT. The J gene is TRBJ1-1, the V gene TRBV10-3; weak D call: TRBD1 (6 bases). Germline CDR1 ENHRY, CDR2 SYGVKD. Deletions cut 6 bases from V and 7 bases from J, with 15 bases between. This CDR3 contains 13 residues.

This chain connects TRBV15 to TRBJ2-7, with 7 bases matching TRBD2. Trimming at V came to 0 bases and at J to 7 bases, leaving 9 bases not matched to a gene. The CDR3 extends over 15 amino acids. Germline CDR1 LNHNV, CDR2 YYDKDF (reference sequence). For the CDR3, the DNA is TGTGCCACCAGCAGAGATCGGGACGGACTAGGGGAGCAGTACTTC. Residues: CATSRDRDGLGEQYF.

The chain employs TRBV5-4 and TRBJ2-3, with D hard to call. The CDR3 has 15 residues. CDR1 SGHNT and CDR2 YYREEE come from the germline V gene (reference sequence). V was trimmed by 0 bases and J by 1 base, leaving 9 bases between them. The CDR3 coding sequence is TGTGCCAGCAGCTTGGTGGTAGCTGGCACAGATACGCAGTATTTT. It encodes CASSLVVAGTDTQYF.

This chain joins TRBV6-5 and TRBJ2-7, with 7 bases fitting TRBD1. Per the germline V gene, CDR1 is MNHEY and CDR2 is SVGAGI. CDR3 length: 12 residues. Trimming cost V 10 bases and J 4 bases; bases outside gene matches: 7. The CDR3 loop is CATWTGRYEQYF. Written as DNA, the CDR3 is TGTGCCACCTGGACAGGTCGATACGAGCAGTACTTC.

This rearrangement joins TRBV7-8 to TRBJ2-2, with TRBD1 matching 10 bases. CDR1 and CDR2 from the germline V gene are SGHVS and FQNEAQ. The CDR3 totals 16 residues. With 5 bases clipped from V and 7 bases from J, the junction kept 10 bases outside the gene matches. The CDR3 reads CASSHRDRGINGELFF. The CDR3, as DNA: TGTGCCAGCAGCCACCGGGACAGGGGTATTAACGGGGAGCTGTTTTTT.

The chain uses TRBV11-3 and TRBJ1-5, with D possibly being TRBD1 (6 bases). CDR3 length: 17 amino acids. CDR1 is SGHNT, CDR2 YENEEA, per germline. Trimming took off 4 bases at V and 0 bases at J, with 16 bases between the two ends. CDR3 protein: CASSSQPGQLSNQPQHF. The CDR3 DNA reads as TGTGCCAGCAGCTCGCAGCCCGGACAGCTTAGCAATCAGCCCCAGCATTTT.

The chain uses TRBV5-4 and TRBJ2-1; D is possibly TRBD2 (5 bases). Trimming left V 4 bases short and J 4 bases short, with 12 bases between. Looked up from germline, CDR1 is SGHNT and CDR2 is YYREEE (reference sequence). The CDR3 totals 14 residues. The CDR3 nucleotides read TGTGCCAGCAGCCCCAGCCGGGATTACAATGAGCAGTTCTTC. Residues: CASSPSRDYNEQFF.

This chain links TRBV27 with TRBJ2-7, with D possibly being TRBD1 (6 bases). With 4 bases removed from V and 3 bases from J, the gap between germline ends came to 10 bases. The germline gives CDR1 MNHEY, CDR2 SMNVEV (reference sequence). This CDR3 comprises 13 residues. The CDR3 DNA is TGTGCCAGCAGTTACAGGGTTAACTACGAGCAGTACTTC. Protein sequence: CASSYRVNYEQYF.

The V call is TRBV7-2, the J call TRBJ1-2; a weak D match, TRBD1 (6 bases). Trimming removed 1 base at V and 4 bases at J, with 16 bases between. The CDR3 spans 16 residues. Germline V gives CDR1 SGHTA, CDR2 FQGNSA. The CDR3 here is CASSLVGRGASYGYTF. Written as DNA, the CDR3 is TGTGCCAGCAGCTTAGTTGGCAGGGGCGCTAGCTATGGCTACACCTTC.

V and J are TRBV10-3 and TRBJ1-4; D remains unclear. V was cut by 8 bases and J by 0 bases, with 10 bases left in between. The CDR3 sequence is 14 residues long. CDR1 ENHRY and CDR2 SYGVKD come from the germline V gene. The CDR3 DNA is TGTGCCATCCGGGAGGACGCAACTAATGAAAAACTGTTTTTT. Its protein product is CAIREDATNEKLFF.

The rearrangement joins TRBV20-1 to TRBJ2-5, with TRBD1 as a possible D gene (6 bases). The CDR3 is 11 residues long. Trimming removed 6 bases from V and 7 bases from J, with 12 bases in between. The germline V gene has CDR1 DFQATT and CDR2 SNEGSKA (reference sequence). The CDR3 loop reads CSAVDRRTQYF. The DNA for the CDR3 is TGCAGTGCCGTGGACAGACGGACCCAGTACTTC.

The chain uses TRBV7-3 and TRBJ2-2; tentatively, D is TRBD1 (5 bases). The CDR3 is made up of 14 amino acids. The V and J ends lost 2 bases and 4 bases respectively, with 8 bases between them. The germline V gene encodes CDR1 SGHTA and CDR2 FQGTGA. CDR3 residues: CASSLQGITGELFF. The CDR3 DNA reads as TGTGCCAGCAGCTTACAGGGTATCACCGGGGAGCTGTTTTTT.

The chain links TRBV9 to TRBJ1-4; possibly TRBD1 for D (5 bases). V was clipped by 5 bases and J by 3 bases, with 17 bases between them. The CDR3 is 16 amino acids. CDR1 is SGDLS and CDR2 is YYNGEE in the germline V gene. CDR3 region: CASSTGPVRSNEKLFF. The DNA for the CDR3 is TGTGCCAGCAGTACAGGCCCCGTTAGGTCTAATGAAAAACTGTTTTTT.

V gene TRBV10-1 combines with J gene TRBJ2-7, with 9 bases matching TRBD1. The germline gives CDR1 WNHNN, CDR2 SYGVQD (reference sequence). The V segment lost 3 bases and the J segment 4 bases; nucleotides outside the gene matches: 7. The CDR3 length is 15 residues. The CDR3 sequence: CASSELGQGPYEQYF. The CDR3 nucleotides read TGCGCCAGCAGTGAACTGGGACAGGGTCCGTACGAGCAGTACTTC.

This sequence joins TRBV30 and TRBJ2-1; 9 bases are shared with TRBD2. Germline V gene sequence: CDR1 GTSNPN, CDR2 SVGIG (reference sequence). The J segment lost 4 bases and the V segment lost 1 base, leaving 17 bases of the junction unmatched. This CDR3 contains 19 residues. The CDR3 spells CAWSGIGIAGAREYNEQFF. CDR3 sequence (DNA): TGTGCCTGGAGTGGGATCGGAATAGCGGGGGCCCGGGAGTACAATGAGCAGTTCTTC.

The V gene is TRBV6-5, the J gene TRBJ2-3, with TRBD1 matching over 7 bases. Germline values: CDR1 MNHEY, CDR2 SVGAGI. J gave up 1 base and V 0 bases, and 4 bases lay outside the gene matches. The CDR3 consists of 16 residues. CDR3 DNA: TGTGCCAGCAGTTACTCCTCGACAGGGCGCACAGATACGCAGTATTTT. As protein: CASSYSSTGRTDTQYF.

The rearrangement uses TRBV25-1 and TRBJ1-2; D call uncertain. The V and J ends lost 8 bases and 0 bases respectively, with 10 bases between them. This CDR3 contains 13 residues. CDR1 MGHDK and CDR2 SYGVNS come from the germline V gene. The CDR3 loop is CASGDTTNYGYTF. The CDR3 DNA reads TGTGCCAGCGGCGACACAACTAACTATGGCTACACCTTC.

V is TRBV13 and J is TRBJ2-7; a possible D gene is TRBD2 (5 bases). V lost 5 bases to trimming and J lost 6 bases, with 17 bases between them. CDR1 PRHDT and CDR2 FYEKMQ come from the germline V gene (reference sequence). The CDR3 totals 14 residues. CDR3 sequence: CASSVLSIGGEQYF. Written as DNA, the CDR3 is TGTGCCAGCAGCGTCCTCAGCATCGGAGGCGAGCAGTACTTC.

This rearrangement joins TRBV9 to TRBJ1-1; TRBD1 matches 7 bases. The germline CDR1 and CDR2 sequences are SGDLS and YYNGEE. Unmatched junction bases numbered 5, after V lost 3 bases and J lost 0 bases. The CDR3 spans 15 residues. This CDR3 is CASSALGQLNTEAFF. The CDR3 DNA reads as TGTGCCAGCAGCGCCTTGGGACAGCTGAACACTGAAGCTTTCTTT.